This T cell receptor beta chain comes out of a study of vaccination effects on CD4 cells after COVID-19. The table came from immunoSEQ multiplex PCR; TCRdb's copy has only in-frame clones and leaves some out. Counted here are about 58,000 clones, about 80% occurring once; the ten biggest clones make up approximately 3%. Study findings and constraints: Vaccine-induced clones in healthy vaccinees cross-reacted with common cold coronaviruses in only 1 of 255 cases. There was marked clonal contraction among infection- and vaccine-induced clones late after vaccination.

Isolating CD4+ T cells followed 9 to 10 days of culture. Prior SARS-CoV-2 infection was absent in the vaccine recipients, as shown by negative nucleocapsid antibodies. Cultures got half-medium changes with IL-2 on days 3 and 7. A remark on this clone: Its antigen is unidentified.

The receptor comes from a human donor who received a COVID-19 vaccine. The source was CD4+ T cells from PBMCs cultured without peptide, collected before COVID-19 vaccination.

This chain's CDR3 is CASSRDLSGTQYF. The CDR3 DNA reads TGTGCCAGTAGTAGAGATTTGTCTGGGACCCAGTACTTC. The V and J genes are TRBV19 and TRBJ2-5; no reliable D call. From germline, CDR1 is LNHDA and CDR2 SQIVND (reference sequence). CDR3 length: 13 residues. Trimming cost V 4 bases and J 7 bases, with 13 bases left between them.